This T cell receptor beta chain was sequenced during a study of shared clonotypes between healthy human individuals. Germline V lookup: CDR1 SGHKS, CDR2 YYEKEE (reference sequence). The CDR3 consists of 12 residues. V gave up 0 bases and J gave up 14 bases, with 12 bases separating them. Assay used: immunoSEQ multiplex PCR; TCRdb lists only in-frame clones, some missing. The sample includes around 2.5 million clones, 93% of them seen just once. The sample taken for sequencing was naive CD4+ T cells from PBMCs. Subset defined: CD45RA+ positively selected. This sequence originates from a man younger than 35 in good health. Some clones in this sample may be carry-over from other donors' samples. The chain employs TRBV5-5 and TRBJ2-1; unclear D gene. For the CDR3, the DNA is TGTGCCAGCAGCTTGGAGACGGAAGTGAAGTTCTTC. Its protein product is CASSLETEVKFF.